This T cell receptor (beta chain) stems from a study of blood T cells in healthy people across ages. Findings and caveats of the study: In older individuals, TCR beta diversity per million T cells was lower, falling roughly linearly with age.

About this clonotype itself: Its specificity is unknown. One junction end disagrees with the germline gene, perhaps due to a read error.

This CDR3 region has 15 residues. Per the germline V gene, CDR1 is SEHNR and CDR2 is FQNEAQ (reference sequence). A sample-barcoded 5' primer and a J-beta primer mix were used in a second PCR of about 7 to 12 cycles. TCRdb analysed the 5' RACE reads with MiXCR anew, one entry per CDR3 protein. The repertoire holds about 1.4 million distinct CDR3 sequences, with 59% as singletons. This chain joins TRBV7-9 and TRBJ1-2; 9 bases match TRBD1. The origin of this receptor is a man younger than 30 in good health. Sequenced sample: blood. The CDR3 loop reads CASSTRTGENYGHTF. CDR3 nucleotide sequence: TGTGCCAGCAGCACTCGGACAGGGGAAAACTATGGCCACACCTTC.